The present entry profiles one T cell receptor beta chain with its context. Antigen specificity is unknown. Naive CD8 cells were CD45RO-negative, positively selected for CCR7, excluding terminally differentiated effector memory CD45RA+ cells. The donor population consisted of healthy HIV-negative adults with no recent acute infections or vaccinations. J was trimmed by 4 bases and V by 6 bases; bases with no gene match: 8. The V gene's germline CDR1 is SQVTM and CDR2 ANQGSEA. This CDR3 has 14 amino acids. Profiled with immunoSEQ multiplex PCR; TCRdb holds only in-frame clones, not every one. The table shows roughly 2.1 million clones, with just over 90% occurring only once. This entry is derived from a study of shared clonotypes between healthy human individuals. Across the whole study: Each donor's CD8 memory used one plate, CD8 naive two, each CD4 subset three. Study conclusions and caveats: It was observed that roughly 4.8% of naive CD4 clonotypes were shared across a handful of donors.

This TCR was sampled from a man between 18 and 29 years old in good health. Some clones in this sample may be carry-over from other donors' samples. The rearrangement joins TRBV29-1 to TRBJ1-2, with TRBD1 identical over 10 bases. The sample taken for sequencing was naive CD8+ T cells from PBMCs. The CDR3 coding sequence is TGCAGCGTCAAGGGGACAGGGGATTTCTATGGCTACACCTTC. Its protein is CSVKGTGDFYGYTF.